One and the same sample provided the 26 T cell receptor beta chains below, sequenced in a study of neurological immune-mediated disorders. In TCRdb, the 5' RACE reads were re-called with MiXCR into one record per CDR3 protein. The table lists 50,000 or so distinct CDR3 sequences, around 4% of them singletons. Material for sequencing was PBMCs. The receptors stem from a man younger than 40 with multiple sclerosis.

To note about this clonotype: Possible read error: a much larger clone is one base away. The chain has TRBV5-1 and TRBJ2-3; TRBD2 matches 12 bases. CDR1 is SGHRS, CDR2 YFSETQ, per germline. The CDR3 length is 17 residues. The ends lost 2 bases at V and 5 bases at J; junction bases unmatched: 9. The CDR3 DNA is TGCGCCAGCAGCTTAGGGCTAGCGGGGGGGAGCGGAGATACGCAGTATTTT. It translates to CASSLGLAGGSGDTQYF.

In its sample, this clonotype was seen many times. The chain carries TRBV20-1 and TRBJ1-2; D uncertain. The CDR3 is 11 amino acids. V was clipped by 1 base and J by 4 bases, with 4 bases between them. Per germline, CDR1 DFQATT and CDR2 SNEGSKA (reference sequence). CDR3 region: CSARVSYGYTF. The CDR3 DNA sequence: TGCAGTGCTAGAGTCTCCTATGGCTACACCTTC.

This clonotype was seen a single time. The chain joins TRBV7-2 to TRBJ1-5, with D unclear. Germline V gives CDR1 SGHTA, CDR2 FQGNSA. The CDR3 sequence is 14 residues long. Trimming removed 8 bases from V and 3 bases from J, with 14 bases in between. CDR3 in amino acids: CASAQGPNNQPQHF. The CDR3 coding sequence is TGTGCCAGCGCTCAAGGGCCGAACAATCAGCCCCAGCATTTT.

In its sample, this clonotype was seen many times. This chain uses TRBV5-1 with TRBJ2-7, with D hard to call. Germline CDR1 and CDR2: SGHRS and YFSETQ. This CDR3 comprises 13 residues. V lost 0 bases to trimming and J lost 1 base, with 5 bases between them. Here the CDR3 DNA reads TGCGCCAGCAGCTTGGTGGCGTCCTACGAGCAGTACTTC. This gives the protein CASSLVASYEQYF.

This clonotype was recorded many times. J is TRBJ1-1 and V is TRBV28; D is uncertain. The CDR3 sequence is 13 residues long. Germline V lookup: CDR1 MDHEN, CDR2 SYDVKM. The germline V and J ends were trimmed by 7 bases and 3 bases, with 12 bases remaining between them. The CDR3 spells CASTHNRYTEAFF. The CDR3 nucleotides are TGTGCCAGCACGCATAATAGGTACACTGAAGCTTTCTTT.

This clonotype was picked up many times. The J gene is TRBJ2-1, the V gene TRBV6-6, with TRBD2 identical over 11 bases. Germline V lookup: CDR1 MNHNY, CDR2 SVGAGI (reference sequence). Germline trimming cut 6 bases from V and 7 bases from J; bases unmatched to any gene: 8. The CDR3 length is 15 residues. This chain's CDR3 is CASRPPGLAVNEQFF. CDR3 bases: TGTGCCAGCAGGCCTCCGGGACTAGCGGTAAATGAGCAGTTCTTC.

This clonotype has ten or more counts. The chain has TRBV5-1 and TRBJ2-1; no clear D. Germline assignment: CDR1 SGHRS and CDR2 YFSETQ. This CDR3 has 12 amino acids. V dropped 0 bases and J dropped 5 bases, with 3 bases sitting between them. The CDR3 sequence: CASSLADNEQFF. CDR3 in DNA: TGCGCCAGCAGCTTGGCTGACAATGAGCAGTTCTTC.

This clonotype was detected only a few times. A much larger clone lies a single base off, so this may be a read error. The rearrangement uses TRBV20-1 and TRBJ1-2; the D gene is possibly TRBD1 (6 bases). The V end was cut by 0 bases, the J end by 3 bases, with 11 bases between. The CDR3 runs to 14 residues. CDR1 is DFQATT and CDR2 is SNEGSKA in the germline V gene (reference sequence). CDR3 sequence reads: CSARDPTGYYGYTF. CDR3 DNA: TGCAGTGCTAGAGATCCCACAGGGTACTATGGCTACACCTTC.

At least ten counts were recorded for this clonotype. V and J are TRBV7-9 and TRBJ1-1, with D perhaps matching TRBD1 (6 bases). The CDR3 totals 12 residues. V was clipped by 3 bases and J by 11 bases, with 13 bases between them. Germline V gene sequence: CDR1 SEHNR, CDR2 FQNEAQ (reference sequence). The CDR3 DNA reads as TGTGCCAGCAGCTTTTACAGGGATAGTGCTTTCTTT. Amino acids: CASSFYRDSAFF.

This clonotype was picked up many times. The rearrangement joins TRBV20-1 to TRBJ1-1, with D uncertain. Looked up from germline, CDR1 is DFQATT and CDR2 is SNEGSKA (reference sequence). Deletions cut 5 bases from V and 0 bases from J, with 13 bases between. The CDR3 is 14 residues long. The CDR3 is CSARGPVLNTEAFF. The CDR3 DNA reads TGCAGTGCTCGAGGGCCCGTACTGAACACTGAAGCTTTCTTT.

As to this clonotype: With a much larger clone just one base away, this may be a read error. This chain links TRBV20-1 with TRBJ2-3; TRBD1 might be the D (6 bases). The CDR3 runs to 13 residues. Per the germline V gene, CDR1 is DFQATT and CDR2 is SNEGSKA (reference sequence). The ends were cut back, 6 bases at V and 3 bases at J, with 13 bases in the middle. The CDR3 DNA sequence: TGCAGTGCGGCAGGGGAGATGACAGATACGCAGTATTTT. It specifies CSAAGEMTDTQYF.

The table lists this clonotype with many counts. The rearrangement uses TRBV20-1 and TRBJ2-1; perhaps TRBD2 as D (6 bases). This CDR3 has 13 amino acids. V was shortened by 5 bases and J by 5 bases, with 13 bases between the two germline ends. CDR1 and CDR2 from the germline V gene are DFQATT and SNEGSKA (reference sequence). CDR3 in amino acids: CSARGETNNEQFF. As DNA, the CDR3 is TGCAGTGCTCGCGGGGAGACTAACAATGAGCAGTTCTTC.

In this sample, this clonotype turned up a few times. This chain links TRBV6-1 with TRBJ1-5, with a tentative D call TRBD1 (5 bases). Germline CDR1 and CDR2: MNHNS and SASEGT. V was cut by 1 base and J by 12 bases, with 10 bases left in between. This CDR3 comprises 12 residues. The CDR3 sequence is CASSEGGWIQHF. CDR3 DNA sequence: TGTGCCAGCAGTGAAGGGGGGTGGATCCAGCATTTT.

The rearrangement uses TRBV5-4 and TRBJ2-3; 14 nucleotides match TRBD2. Germline CDR1 reads SGHNT; CDR2 reads YYREEE (reference sequence). V shed 2 bases, J shed 3 bases, and the junction held 5 bases outside the gene matches. The CDR3 sequence is 17 residues long. CDR3 residues: CASSLGLAGGTTDTQYF. The CDR3 DNA sequence: TGTGCCAGCAGCTTAGGACTAGCGGGAGGTACTACAGATACGCAGTATTTT.

This clonotype was seen many times. The chain combines TRBV10-3 with TRBJ2-7, with 11 bases aligning to TRBD1. Trimming took 4 bases from V and 2 from J; bases not matched to a gene: 4. This CDR3 spans 15 amino acids. Germline lookup yields CDR1 ENHRY and CDR2 SYGVKD. The CDR3 is CAISGDRGFPYEQYF. As DNA, the CDR3 is TGTGCCATCAGTGGGGACAGGGGGTTCCCCTACGAGCAGTACTTC.

This clonotype was seen ten or more times. The genes are TRBV12-3 or TRBV12-4 and TRBJ2-5; a weak D match, TRBD1 (6 bases). CDR3 length: 13 residues. Trimming left V 7 bases short and J 1 base short, with 10 bases between. The DNA of the CDR3 is TGTGCCAGCACCAACAGGGCCCAAGAGACCCAGTACTTC. Residues: CASTNRAQETQYF.

This clonotype rates as medium-sized. The V and J genes are TRBV20-1 and TRBJ2-5; 10 bases are shared with TRBD2. CDR1 DFQATT and CDR2 SNEGSKA come from the germline V gene (reference sequence). CDR3 length: 15 residues. Germline trimming cut 2 bases from V and 5 bases from J; bases unmatched to any gene: 8. CDR3 protein: CSARSLAGEHETQYF. CDR3 nucleotides: TGCAGTGCTAGATCCCTAGCGGGAGAGCACGAGACCCAGTACTTC.

This clonotype came up many times. V is TRBV12-3 or TRBV12-4 and J is TRBJ1-1; the D gene is possibly TRBD1 (6 bases). This CDR3 comprises 13 residues. V shed 5 bases and J shed 5 bases, with 12 bases lying between them. The CDR3 nucleotides are TGTGCCAGCAGTACAGGGATTGGAACTGAAGCTTTCTTT. It specifies CASSTGIGTEAFF.

This clonotype was seen many times. This chain uses TRBV12-3 or TRBV12-4 with TRBJ2-1, with 7 bases matching TRBD2. This CDR3 is 14 amino acids long. Trimming cost V 7 bases and J 9 bases; bases outside gene matches: 12. In DNA, the CDR3 is TGTGCCAGCAACCTGGCGCTGGGGGGGGGTGAGCAGTTCTTC. This encodes CASNLALGGGEQFF.

At least ten counts were recorded for this clonotype. As DNA, the CDR3 is TGCAGTGCTAGAGTTTGGACAGAATCTGGAAACACCATATATTTT. Its translation: CSARVWTESGNTIYF. V usage is TRBV20-1 and J usage is TRBJ1-3, with D maybe TRBD1 (6 bases). This CDR3 contains 15 residues. Germline CDR1 and CDR2: DFQATT and SNEGSKA (reference sequence). The V gene lost 1 base and the J gene lost 1 base, with 11 bases spanning the gap.

In this sample, this clonotype turned up many times. This chain joins TRBV20-1 and TRBJ2-5, with 12 bases lining up with TRBD2. After removal of 6 bases from V and 2 bases from J, the junction contained 10 bases not matched to a gene. CDR1 and CDR2 (germline): DFQATT, SNEGSKA (reference sequence). The CDR3 has 16 amino acids. The CDR3 nucleotides are TGCAGTGCAACCGACGTCGGACTAGCGGGGCAAGAGACCCAGTACTTC. This translates into CSATDVGLAGQETQYF.

There are many counts of this clonotype. The chain is built from TRBV25-1 and TRBJ1-1; D may be TRBD1 (5 bases). V dropped 0 bases and J dropped 3 bases, with 11 bases sitting between them. The CDR3 contains 15 residues. Germline values: CDR1 MGHDK, CDR2 SYGVNS. This CDR3 is CASSEYVRGYTEAFF. CDR3 in DNA: TGTGCCAGCAGTGAATATGTTAGGGGTTACACTGAAGCTTTCTTT. Full variable domain (remainder filled in from reference TRBV25-1 and TRBJ1-1): EADIYQTPRYLVIGTGKKITLECSQTMGHDKMYWYQQDPGMELHLIHYSYGVNSTEKGDLSSESTVSRIRTEHFPLTLESARPSHTSQYLCASSEYVRGYTEAFFGQGTRLTVV.

In this sample, this clonotype turned up many times. This chain joins TRBV19 and TRBJ1-4; perhaps TRBD1 as D (5 bases). Germline V gene data show CDR1 as LNHDA and CDR2 as SQIVND (reference sequence). The CDR3 spans 10 residues. V lost 9 bases and J lost 14, with 13 bases in between. The CDR3 nucleotides read TGTGCCAGGAACACCGGGACCCTGTTTTTT. As protein: CARNTGTLFF.

This clonotype occurred many times. V and J are TRBV3-1 and TRBJ1-6; unclear D gene. The CDR3 is 14 residues long. In germline, CDR1 is LGHDT, CDR2 YNNKEL (reference sequence). Trimming left V 3 bases short and J 5 bases short, with 8 bases between. CDR3 residues: CASSQTRNNSPLHF. CDR3 bases: TGTGCCAGCAGCCAGACCAGAAATAATTCACCCCTCCACTTT.

This clonotype was observed many times. The J gene is TRBJ1-5, the V gene TRBV5-1, with D tentatively TRBD1 (5 bases). The CDR3 is 14 residues long. In germline, CDR1 is SGHRS, CDR2 YFSETQ. V was shortened by 1 base and J by 4 bases, with 9 bases between the two germline ends. CDR3 residues: CASSLTGQNQPQHF. The CDR3, as DNA: TGCGCCAGCAGCTTGACAGGCCAGAATCAGCCCCAGCATTTT. Filled out from reference TRBV5-1 and TRBJ1-5, the complete variable domain reads KAGVTQTPRYLIKTRGQQVTLSCSPISGHRSVSWYQQTPGQGLQFLFEYFSETQRNKGNFPGRFSGRQFSNSRSEMNVSTLELGDSALYLCASSLTGQNQPQHFGDGTRLSIL.

This clonotype was observed at least ten times. The chain combines TRBV12-3 or TRBV12-4 with TRBJ1-5; tentative D call: TRBD1 (6 bases). V was shortened by 6 bases and J by 1 base, with 13 bases between the two germline ends. The CDR3 is made up of 15 amino acids. CDR3 in amino acids: CASRTGFQSNQPQHF. In nucleotides, the CDR3 is TGTGCCAGCAGGACAGGTTTCCAAAGCAATCAGCCCCAGCATTTT.